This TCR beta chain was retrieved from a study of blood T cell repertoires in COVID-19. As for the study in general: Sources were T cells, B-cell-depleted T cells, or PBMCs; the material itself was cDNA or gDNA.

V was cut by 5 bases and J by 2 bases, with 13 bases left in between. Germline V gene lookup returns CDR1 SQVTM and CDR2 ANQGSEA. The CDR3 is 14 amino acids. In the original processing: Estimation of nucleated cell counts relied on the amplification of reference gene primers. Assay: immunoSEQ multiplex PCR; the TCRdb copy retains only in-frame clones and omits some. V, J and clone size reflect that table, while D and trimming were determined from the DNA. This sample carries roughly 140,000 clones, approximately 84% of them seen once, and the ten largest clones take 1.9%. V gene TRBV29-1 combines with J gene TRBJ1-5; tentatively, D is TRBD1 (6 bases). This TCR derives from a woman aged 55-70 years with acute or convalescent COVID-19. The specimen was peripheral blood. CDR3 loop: CSVQQGIGNQPQHF. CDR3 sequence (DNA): TGCAGCGTTCAACAGGGAATTGGCAATCAGCCCCAGCATTTT.